This T cell receptor beta chain was captured in a study of HIV-infected patients and healthy controls. General study findings and limits: Comparisons were complicated because patients and controls had unequal numbers of distinct sequences.

This CDR3 spans 15 amino acids. Germline assignment: CDR1 SQVTM and CDR2 ANQGSEA. V was cut by 2 bases and J by 3 bases, with 16 bases left in between. About 550 ng RNA was reverse transcribed with alpha and beta constant-region primers. Using multiplexing indices, alpha and beta chain libraries were generated apart by chain-specific third strand synthesis. TCRdb called the 5' RACE reads again in MiXCR, with one record for every CDR3 protein. The data show more than 15,000 distinct CDR3 sequences, with 12% seen just once and roughly 11% held by the top ten. The repertoire came from unfractionated whole blood and reflected all unsorted peripheral T cells. This clonotype was counted many times. Its matching antigen is unknown.

The receptor comes from an adult in good health. The V gene is TRBV29-1, the J gene TRBJ2-5, with D perhaps being TRBD1 or TRBD2 (6 bases each). The sequencing sample was made of blood. DNA of the CDR3: TGCAGCGTTGAAAGGGGGGCAGGGCATGAAGAGACCCAGTACTTC. Encoded protein: CSVERGAGHEETQYF.